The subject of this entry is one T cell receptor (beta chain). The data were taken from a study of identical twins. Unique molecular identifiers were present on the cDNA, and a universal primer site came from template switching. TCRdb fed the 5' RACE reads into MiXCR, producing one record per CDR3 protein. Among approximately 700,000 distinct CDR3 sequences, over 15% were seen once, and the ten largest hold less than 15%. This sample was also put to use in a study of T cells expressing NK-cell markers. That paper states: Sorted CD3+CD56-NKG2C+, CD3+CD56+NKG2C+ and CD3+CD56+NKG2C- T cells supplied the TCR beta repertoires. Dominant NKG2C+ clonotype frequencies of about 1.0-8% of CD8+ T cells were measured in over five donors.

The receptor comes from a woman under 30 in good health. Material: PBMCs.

In DNA form, the CDR3 reads TGTGCCAGCAGCCCATCCAGGAGCGGGGGCGATTACTTC. It translates to CASSPSRSGGDYF. The gene calls are TRBV12-3 or TRBV12-4 and TRBJ2-7, with 8 bases aligning to TRBD2. The ends lost 6 bases at V and 13 bases at J; junction bases unmatched: 14. This CDR3 has 13 amino acids.